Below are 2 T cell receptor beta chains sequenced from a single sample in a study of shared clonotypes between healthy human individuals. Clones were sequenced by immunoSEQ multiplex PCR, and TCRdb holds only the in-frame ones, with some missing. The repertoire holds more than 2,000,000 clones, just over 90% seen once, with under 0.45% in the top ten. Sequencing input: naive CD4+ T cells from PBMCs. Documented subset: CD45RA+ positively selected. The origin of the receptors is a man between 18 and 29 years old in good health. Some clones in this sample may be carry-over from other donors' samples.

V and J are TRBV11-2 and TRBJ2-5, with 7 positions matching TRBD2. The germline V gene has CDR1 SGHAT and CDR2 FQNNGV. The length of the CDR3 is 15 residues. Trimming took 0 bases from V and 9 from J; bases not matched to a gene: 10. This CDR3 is CASSLDSSRETPQYF. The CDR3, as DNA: TGTGCCAGCAGCTTAGATTCGTCGCGGGAGACTCCCCAGTACTTC. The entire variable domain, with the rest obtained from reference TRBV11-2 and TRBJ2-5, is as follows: EAGVAQSPRYKIIEKRQSVAFWCNPISGHATLYWYQQILGQGPKLLIQFQNNGVVDDSQLPKDRFSAERLKGVDSTLKIQPAKLEDSAVYLCASSLDSSRETPQYFGPGTRLLVL.

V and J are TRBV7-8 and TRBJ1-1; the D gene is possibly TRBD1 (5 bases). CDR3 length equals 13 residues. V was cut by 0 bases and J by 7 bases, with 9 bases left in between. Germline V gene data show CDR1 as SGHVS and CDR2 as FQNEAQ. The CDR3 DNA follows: TGTGCCAGCAGCTTAGCGGGGCCGAGTGAAGCTTTCTTT. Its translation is CASSLAGPSEAFF.